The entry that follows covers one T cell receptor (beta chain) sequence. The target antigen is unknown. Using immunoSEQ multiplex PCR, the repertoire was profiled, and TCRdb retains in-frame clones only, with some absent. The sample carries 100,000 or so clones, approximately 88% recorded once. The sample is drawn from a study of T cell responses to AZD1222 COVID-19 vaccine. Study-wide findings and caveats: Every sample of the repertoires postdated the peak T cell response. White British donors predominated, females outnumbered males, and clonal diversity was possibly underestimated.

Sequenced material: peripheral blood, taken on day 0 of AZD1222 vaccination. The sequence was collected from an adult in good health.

The DNA of the CDR3 is TGTGCCAGCAGCTTAGGTCTGGGAACTAATGAAAAACTGTTTTTT. This gives the protein CASSLGLGTNEKLFF. The rearrangement joins TRBV7-9 to TRBJ1-4, with D uncertain. Looked up from germline, CDR1 is SEHNR and CDR2 is FQNEAQ (reference sequence). Trimming pared 1 base from V and 1 base from J, leaving 7 bases between. This CDR3 is 15 amino acids long.